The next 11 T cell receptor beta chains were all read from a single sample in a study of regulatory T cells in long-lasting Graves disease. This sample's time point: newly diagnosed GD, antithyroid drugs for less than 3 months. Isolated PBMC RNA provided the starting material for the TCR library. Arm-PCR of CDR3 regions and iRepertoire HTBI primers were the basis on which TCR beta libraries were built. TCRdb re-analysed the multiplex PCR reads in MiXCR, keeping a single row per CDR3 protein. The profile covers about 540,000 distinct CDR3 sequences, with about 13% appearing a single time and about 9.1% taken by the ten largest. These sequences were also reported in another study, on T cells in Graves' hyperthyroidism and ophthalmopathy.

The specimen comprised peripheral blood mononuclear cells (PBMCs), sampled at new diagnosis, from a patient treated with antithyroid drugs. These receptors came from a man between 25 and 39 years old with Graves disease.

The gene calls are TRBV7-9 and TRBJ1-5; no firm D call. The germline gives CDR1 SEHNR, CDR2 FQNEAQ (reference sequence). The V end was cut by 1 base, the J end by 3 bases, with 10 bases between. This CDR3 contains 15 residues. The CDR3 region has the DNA TGTGCCAGCAGCTTAGAAGCGGCGCCCAATCAGCCCCAGCATTTT. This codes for CASSLEAAPNQPQHF.

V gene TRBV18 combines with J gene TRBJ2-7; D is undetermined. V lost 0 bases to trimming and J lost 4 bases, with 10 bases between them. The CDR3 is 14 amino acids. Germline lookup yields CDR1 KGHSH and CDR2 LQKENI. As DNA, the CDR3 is TGTGCCAGCTCACCACCTCTCTGGCGATACGAGCAGTACTTC. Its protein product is CASSPPLWRYEQYF.

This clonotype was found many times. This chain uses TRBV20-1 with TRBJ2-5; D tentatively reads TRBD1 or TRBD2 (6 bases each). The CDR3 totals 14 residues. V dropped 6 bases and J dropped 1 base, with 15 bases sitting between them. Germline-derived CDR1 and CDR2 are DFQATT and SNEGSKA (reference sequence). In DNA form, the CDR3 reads TGCAGTGCCCCTAGAGGGGGGACCCAAGAGACCCAGTACTTC. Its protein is CSAPRGGTQETQYF.

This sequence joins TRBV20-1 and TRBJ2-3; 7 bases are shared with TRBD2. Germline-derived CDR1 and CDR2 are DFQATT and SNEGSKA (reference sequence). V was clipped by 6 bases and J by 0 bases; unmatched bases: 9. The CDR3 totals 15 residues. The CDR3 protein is CSATDLAASTDTQYF. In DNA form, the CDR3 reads TGCAGTGCAACCGATCTAGCGGCTAGCACAGATACGCAGTATTTT.

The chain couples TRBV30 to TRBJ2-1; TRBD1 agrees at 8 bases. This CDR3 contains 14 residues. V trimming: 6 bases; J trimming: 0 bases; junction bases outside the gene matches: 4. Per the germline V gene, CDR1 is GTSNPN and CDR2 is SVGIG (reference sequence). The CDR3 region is CACGQGSSYNEQFF. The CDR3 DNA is TGTGCCTGCGGACAGGGCAGCTCCTACAATGAGCAGTTCTTC. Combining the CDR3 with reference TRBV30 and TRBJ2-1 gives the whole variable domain SQTIHQWPATLVQPVGSPLSLECTVEGTSNPNLYWYRQAAGRGLQLLFYSVGIGQISSEVPQNLSASRPQDRQFILSSKKLLLSDSGFYLCACGQGSSYNEQFFGPGTRLTVL.

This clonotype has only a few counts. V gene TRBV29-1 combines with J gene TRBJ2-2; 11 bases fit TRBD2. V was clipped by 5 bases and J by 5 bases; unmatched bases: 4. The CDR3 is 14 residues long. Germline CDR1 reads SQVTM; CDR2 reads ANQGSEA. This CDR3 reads CSVPGLAATGELFF. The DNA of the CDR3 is TGCAGCGTTCCGGGACTAGCGGCGACCGGGGAGCTGTTTTTT.

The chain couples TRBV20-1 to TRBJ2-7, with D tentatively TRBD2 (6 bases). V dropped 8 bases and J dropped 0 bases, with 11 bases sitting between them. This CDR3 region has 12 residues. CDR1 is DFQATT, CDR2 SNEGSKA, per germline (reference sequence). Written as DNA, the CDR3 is TGCAGTTTGGACGGGAGCTCCTACGAGCAGTACTTC. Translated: CSLDGSSYEQYF.

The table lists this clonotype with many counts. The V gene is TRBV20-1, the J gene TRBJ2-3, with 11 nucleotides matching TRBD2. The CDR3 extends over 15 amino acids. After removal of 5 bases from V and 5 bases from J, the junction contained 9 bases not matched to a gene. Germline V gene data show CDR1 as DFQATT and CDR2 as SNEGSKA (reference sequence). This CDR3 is CSAQELAGVRDTQYF. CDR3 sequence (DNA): TGCAGTGCTCAGGAACTAGCGGGAGTAAGAGATACGCAGTATTTT.

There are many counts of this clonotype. The DNA of the CDR3 is TGCAGTGCTAGTGAGGGACAGGGGGCTCGGAAAGAGCAGTACTTC. Translated: CSASEGQGARKEQYF. The rearrangement uses TRBV20-1 and TRBJ2-7; 12 bases line up with TRBD1. V was clipped by 3 bases and J by 7 bases; unmatched bases: 10. The CDR3 consists of 15 residues. The V gene's germline CDR1 is DFQATT and CDR2 SNEGSKA (reference sequence).

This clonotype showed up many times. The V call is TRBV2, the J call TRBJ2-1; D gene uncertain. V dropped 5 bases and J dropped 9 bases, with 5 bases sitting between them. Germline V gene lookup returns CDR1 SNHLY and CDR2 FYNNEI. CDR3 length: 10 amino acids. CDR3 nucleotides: TGTGCCAGCAGTATCAGTGAGCAGTTCTTC. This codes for CASSISEQFF.

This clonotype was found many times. CDR3 amino acids: CASSYTGTHIQYF. CDR3 nucleotide sequence: TGTGCCAGCAGTTACACCGGGACCCACATTCAGTACTTC. This sequence joins TRBV28 and TRBJ2-4; D could derive from TRBD1 or TRBD2 (5 bases each). Germline CDR1 MDHEN, CDR2 SYDVKM. Trimming took off 4 bases at V and 8 bases at J, with 12 bases between the two ends. The CDR3 is made up of 13 amino acids.